The sequence of this T cell receptor beta chain was determined in a study of cytomegalovirus exposure and HLA in healthy donors. Germline CDR1 SGHTS, CDR2 YDEGEE. The CDR3 totals 14 residues. V shed 9 bases and J 2 bases; nucleotides not matched to a gene: 6. Study-wide results and limits: Sequencing likely produced, as an artifact, a cluster of highly shared sequence variants. Productive rates of about 90% or about 30% were seen for most TCR beta V segments in an earlier analysis.

This PCR relied on a set of 60 Vbeta primers and 13 Jbeta primers. Sequencing used immunoSEQ multiplex PCR; TCRdb keeps in-frame clones, though not all of them. The sample comprises 160,000 or so clones, roughly 77% of which are singletons, and 3.5% to 4.5% rests with the top ten. Details on this clone: Its antigen is still unknown.

Sequencing was carried out using PBMCs. The receptor's source is a man aged 25-40 years in good health and CMV-seropositive. This chain links TRBV5-8 with TRBJ2-2, with TRBD1 identical over 8 bases. The CDR3 DNA follows: TGTGCCACCGAGGACAGGGTTAACACCGGGGAGCTGTTTTTT. It codes for CATEDRVNTGELFF.